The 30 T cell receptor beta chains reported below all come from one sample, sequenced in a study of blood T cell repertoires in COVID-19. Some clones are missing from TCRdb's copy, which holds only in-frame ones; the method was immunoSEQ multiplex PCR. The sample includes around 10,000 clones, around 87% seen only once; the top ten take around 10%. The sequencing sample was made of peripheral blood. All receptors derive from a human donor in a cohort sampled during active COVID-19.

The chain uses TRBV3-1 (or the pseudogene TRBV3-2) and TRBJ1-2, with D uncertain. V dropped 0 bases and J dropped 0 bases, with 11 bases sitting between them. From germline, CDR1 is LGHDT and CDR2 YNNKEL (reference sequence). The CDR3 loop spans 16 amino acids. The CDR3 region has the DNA TGTGCCAGCAGCCAAGATATGGGCCTTGCTAACTATGGCTACACCTTC. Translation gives CASSQDMGLANYGYTF.

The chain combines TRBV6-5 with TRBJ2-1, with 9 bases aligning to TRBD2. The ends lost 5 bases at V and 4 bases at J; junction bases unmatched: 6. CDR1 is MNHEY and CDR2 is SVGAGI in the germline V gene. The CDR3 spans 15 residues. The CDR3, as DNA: TGTGCCAGCAGTACCCTAGCGGGGCTATACAATGAGCAGTTCTTC. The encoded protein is CASSTLAGLYNEQFF.

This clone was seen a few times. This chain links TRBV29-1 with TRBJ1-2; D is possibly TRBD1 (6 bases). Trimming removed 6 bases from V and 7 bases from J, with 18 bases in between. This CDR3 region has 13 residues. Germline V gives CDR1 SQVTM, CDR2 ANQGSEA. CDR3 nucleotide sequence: TGCAGCGTGGGAGCGGGGGGGGCGTTTGGCTACACCTTC. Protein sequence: CSVGAGGAFGYTF.

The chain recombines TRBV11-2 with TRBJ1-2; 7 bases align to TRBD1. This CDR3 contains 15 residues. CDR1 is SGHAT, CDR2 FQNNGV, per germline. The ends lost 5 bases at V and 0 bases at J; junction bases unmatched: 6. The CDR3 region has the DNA TGTGCCAGCAGCCGCTGGGACAGAGCTAACTATGGCTACACCTTC. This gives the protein CASSRWDRANYGYTF.

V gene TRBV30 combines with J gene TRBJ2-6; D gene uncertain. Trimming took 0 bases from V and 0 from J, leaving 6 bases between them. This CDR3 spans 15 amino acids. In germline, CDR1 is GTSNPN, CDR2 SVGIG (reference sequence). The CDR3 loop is CAWSVRSSGANVLTF. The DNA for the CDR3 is TGTGCCTGGAGTGTACGTAGCTCTGGGGCCAACGTCCTGACTTTC.

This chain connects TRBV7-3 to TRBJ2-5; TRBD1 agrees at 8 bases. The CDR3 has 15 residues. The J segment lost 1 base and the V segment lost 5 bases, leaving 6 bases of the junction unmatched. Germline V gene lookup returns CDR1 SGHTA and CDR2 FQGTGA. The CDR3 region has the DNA TGTGCCAGCAGCCGGGACAGGAGCCCCCAAGAGACCCAGTACTTC. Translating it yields CASSRDRSPQETQYF.

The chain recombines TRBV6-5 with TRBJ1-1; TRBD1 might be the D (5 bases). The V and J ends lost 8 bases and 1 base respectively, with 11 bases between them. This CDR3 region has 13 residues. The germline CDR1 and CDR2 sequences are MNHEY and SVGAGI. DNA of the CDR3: TGTGCCAGCCAGGGATTTGGGAACACTGAAGCTTTCTTT. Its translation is CASQGFGNTEAFF.

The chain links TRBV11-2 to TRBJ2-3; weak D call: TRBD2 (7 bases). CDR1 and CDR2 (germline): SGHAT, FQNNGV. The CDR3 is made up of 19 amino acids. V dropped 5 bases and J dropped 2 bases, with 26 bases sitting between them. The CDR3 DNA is TGTGCCAGCAGCGAGGGCGGGGGCCCACTCGGGATCCACACAGATACGCAGTATTTT. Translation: CASSEGGGPLGIHTDTQYF.

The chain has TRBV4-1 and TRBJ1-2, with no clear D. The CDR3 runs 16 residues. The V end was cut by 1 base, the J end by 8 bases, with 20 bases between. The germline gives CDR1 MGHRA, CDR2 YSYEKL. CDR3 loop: CASSQGGSGRVGGYTF. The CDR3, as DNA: TGCGCCAGCAGCCAAGGCGGGAGTGGCCGCGTTGGGGGCTACACCTTC.

The CDR3 spells CASSSTGFGGYTF. The CDR3 nucleotides are TGTGCCAGCAGCTCTACAGGGTTCGGTGGCTACACCTTC. This chain joins TRBV5-4 and TRBJ1-2; D possibly corresponds to TRBD1 (6 bases). Trimming cost V 3 bases and J 7 bases, with 13 bases left between them. Germline values: CDR1 SGHNT, CDR2 YYREEE (reference sequence). This CDR3 has 13 residues.

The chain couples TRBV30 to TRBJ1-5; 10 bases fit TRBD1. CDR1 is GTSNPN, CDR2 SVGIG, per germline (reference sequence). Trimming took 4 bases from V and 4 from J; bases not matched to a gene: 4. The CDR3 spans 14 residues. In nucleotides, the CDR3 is TGTGCCTGGACCACGGGACAGGGGAATCAGCCCCAGCATTTT. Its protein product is CAWTTGQGNQPQHF.

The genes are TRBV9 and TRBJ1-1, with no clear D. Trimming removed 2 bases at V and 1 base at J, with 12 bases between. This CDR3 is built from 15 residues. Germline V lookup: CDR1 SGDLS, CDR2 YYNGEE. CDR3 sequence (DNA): TGTGCCAGCAGCGTTGCCCCGCAGGCGAACACTGAAGCTTTCTTT. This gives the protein CASSVAPQANTEAFF.

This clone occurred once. This CDR3 is CASSFRDYYQETQYF. The CDR3, as DNA: TGTGCCAGCAGCTTCCGGGACTACTACCAAGAGACCCAGTACTTC. The chain couples TRBV11-1 to TRBJ2-5, with TRBD2 identical over 7 bases. The CDR3 has 15 residues. CDR1 is SGHAT, CDR2 FQDESV, per germline (reference sequence). The V gene end was trimmed by 3 bases and the J gene end by 0 bases; junction bases not matched to a gene: 4.

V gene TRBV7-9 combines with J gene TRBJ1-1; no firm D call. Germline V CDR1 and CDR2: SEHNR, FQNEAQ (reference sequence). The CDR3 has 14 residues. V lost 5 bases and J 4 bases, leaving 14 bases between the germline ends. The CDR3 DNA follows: TGTGCCAGCAGCACGGGATTTTTGAGCACTGAAGCTTTCTTT. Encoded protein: CASSTGFLSTEAFF.

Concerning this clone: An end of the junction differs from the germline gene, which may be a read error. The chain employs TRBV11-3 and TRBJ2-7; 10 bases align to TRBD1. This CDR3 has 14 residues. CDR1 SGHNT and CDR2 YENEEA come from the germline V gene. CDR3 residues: CASSLDRLGTGEEF. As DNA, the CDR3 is TGTGCCAGCAGCTTAGACCGGTTGGGGACAGGGGAAGAATTC. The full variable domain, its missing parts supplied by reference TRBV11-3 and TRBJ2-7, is EAGVVQSPRYKIIEKKQPVAFWCNPISGHNTLYWYLQNLGQGPELLIRYENEEAVDDSQLPKDRFSAERLKGVDSTLKIQPAELGDSAVYLCASSLDRLGTGEEFGPGTRLTVT.

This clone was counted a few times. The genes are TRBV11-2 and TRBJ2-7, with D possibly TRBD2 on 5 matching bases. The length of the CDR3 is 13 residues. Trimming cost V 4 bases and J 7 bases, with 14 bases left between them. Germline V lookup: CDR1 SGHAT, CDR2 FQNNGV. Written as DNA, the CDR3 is TGTGCCAGCAGCTCGGGGTACTTGGGAGAGCAGTACTTC. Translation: CASSSGYLGEQYF.

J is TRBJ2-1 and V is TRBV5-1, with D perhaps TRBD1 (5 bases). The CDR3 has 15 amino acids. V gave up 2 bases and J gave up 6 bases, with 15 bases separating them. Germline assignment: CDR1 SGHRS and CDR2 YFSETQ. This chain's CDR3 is CASSLGARWVNEQFF. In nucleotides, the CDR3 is TGCGCCAGCAGCTTAGGGGCACGGTGGGTCAATGAGCAGTTCTTC.

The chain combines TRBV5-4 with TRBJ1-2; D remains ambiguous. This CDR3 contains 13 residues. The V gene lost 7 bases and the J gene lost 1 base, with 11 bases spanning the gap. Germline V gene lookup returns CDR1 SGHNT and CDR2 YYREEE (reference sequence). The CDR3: CASGTRGNYGYTF. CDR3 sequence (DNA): TGTGCCAGCGGCACGCGGGGTAACTATGGCTACACCTTC.

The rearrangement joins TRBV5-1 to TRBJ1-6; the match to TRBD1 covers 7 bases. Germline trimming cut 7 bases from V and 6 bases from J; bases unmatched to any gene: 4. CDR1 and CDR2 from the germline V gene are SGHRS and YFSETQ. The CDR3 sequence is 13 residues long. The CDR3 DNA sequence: TGCGCCAGCCGACAGGGAGGTAATTCACCCCTCCACTTT. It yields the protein CASRQGGNSPLHF.

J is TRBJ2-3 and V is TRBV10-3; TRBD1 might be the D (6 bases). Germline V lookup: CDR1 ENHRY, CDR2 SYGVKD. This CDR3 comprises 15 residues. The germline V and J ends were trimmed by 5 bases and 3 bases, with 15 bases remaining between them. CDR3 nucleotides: TGTGCCATCAGTATGGCAGGGGACCAGACAGATACGCAGTATTTT. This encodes CAISMAGDQTDTQYF.

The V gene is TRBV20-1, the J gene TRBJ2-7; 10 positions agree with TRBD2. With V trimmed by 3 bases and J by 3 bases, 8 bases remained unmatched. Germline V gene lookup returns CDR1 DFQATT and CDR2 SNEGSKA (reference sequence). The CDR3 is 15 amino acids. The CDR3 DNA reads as TGCAGTGCTAGTAGGGAGCGGGGGGGTATCTACGAGCAGTACTTC. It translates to CSASRERGGIYEQYF.

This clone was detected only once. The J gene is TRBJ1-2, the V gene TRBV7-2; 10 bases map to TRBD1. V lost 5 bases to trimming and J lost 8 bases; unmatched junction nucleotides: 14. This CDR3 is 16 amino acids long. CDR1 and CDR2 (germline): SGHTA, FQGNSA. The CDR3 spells CASSPPWTGGGGGYTF. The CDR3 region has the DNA TGTGCCAGCAGCCCCCCCTGGACAGGGGGGGGTGGAGGCTACACCTTC.

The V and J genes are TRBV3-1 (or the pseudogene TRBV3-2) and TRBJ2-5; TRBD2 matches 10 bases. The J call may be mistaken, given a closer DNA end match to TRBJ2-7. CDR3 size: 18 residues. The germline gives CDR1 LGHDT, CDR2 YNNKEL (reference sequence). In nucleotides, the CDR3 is TGTGCCAGCAGCCAAGACCCCTCTCCACTAGCGGGGTTTTACGAGCAGTACTTC. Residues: CASSQDPSPLAGFYEQYF.

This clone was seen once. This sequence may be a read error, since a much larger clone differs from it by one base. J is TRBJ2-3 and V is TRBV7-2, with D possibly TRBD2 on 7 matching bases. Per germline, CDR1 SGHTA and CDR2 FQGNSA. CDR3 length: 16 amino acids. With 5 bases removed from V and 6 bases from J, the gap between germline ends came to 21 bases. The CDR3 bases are TGTGCCAGCAGCCAGGATTGGGGGGGGGCCCCCGATACGCAGTATTTT. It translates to CASSQDWGGAPDTQYF.

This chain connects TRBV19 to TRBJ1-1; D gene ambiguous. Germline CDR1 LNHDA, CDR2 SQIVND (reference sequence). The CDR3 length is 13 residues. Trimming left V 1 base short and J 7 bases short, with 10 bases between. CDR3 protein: CASSIVVQVEAFF. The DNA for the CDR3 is TGTGCCAGTAGTATAGTCGTCCAGGTTGAAGCTTTCTTT.

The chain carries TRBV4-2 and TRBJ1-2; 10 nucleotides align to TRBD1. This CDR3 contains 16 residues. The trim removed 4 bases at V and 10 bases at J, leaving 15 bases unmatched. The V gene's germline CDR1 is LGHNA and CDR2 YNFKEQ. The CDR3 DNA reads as TGTGCCAGCAGCCTAGACCTAATCGGGGACAGGGGCGACTACACCTTC. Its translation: CASSLDLIGDRGDYTF.

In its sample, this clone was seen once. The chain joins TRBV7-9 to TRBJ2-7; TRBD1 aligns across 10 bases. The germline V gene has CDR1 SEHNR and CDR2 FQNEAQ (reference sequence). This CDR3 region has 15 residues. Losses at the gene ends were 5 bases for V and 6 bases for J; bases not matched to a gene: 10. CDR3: CASSPAGTGEFEQYF. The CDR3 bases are TGTGCCAGCAGCCCAGCCGGGACAGGGGAGTTCGAGCAGTACTTC. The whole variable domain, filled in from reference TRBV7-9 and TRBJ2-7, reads DTGVSQNPRHKITKRGQNVTFRCDPISEHNRLYWYRQTLGQGPEFLTYFQNEAQLEKSRLLSDRFSAERPKGSFSTLEIQRTEQGDSAMYLCASSPAGTGEFEQYFGPGTRLTVT.

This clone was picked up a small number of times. CDR3: CASTDLQGGAADTQYF. The CDR3 DNA reads TGCGCCAGCACCGATCTCCAGGGGGGAGCAGCAGATACGCAGTATTTT. This chain joins TRBV5-1 and TRBJ2-3; perhaps TRBD1 as D (7 bases). V was clipped by 6 bases and J by 4 bases, with 21 bases between them. Germline CDR1 is SGHRS and CDR2 is YFSETQ. This CDR3 contains 16 residues. Full variable domain (missing parts from reference TRBV5-1 and TRBJ2-3): KAGVTQTPRYLIKTRGQQVTLSCSPISGHRSVSWYQQTPGQGLQFLFEYFSETQRNKGNFPGRFSGRQFSNSRSEMNVSTLELGDSALYLCASTDLQGGAADTQYFGPGTRLTVL.

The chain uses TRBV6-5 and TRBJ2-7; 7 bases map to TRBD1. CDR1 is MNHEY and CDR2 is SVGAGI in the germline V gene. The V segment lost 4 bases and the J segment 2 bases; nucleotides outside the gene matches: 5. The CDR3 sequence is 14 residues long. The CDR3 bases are TGTGCCAGCAGTTTATACAGGGGTACCTACGAGCAGTACTTC. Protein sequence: CASSLYRGTYEQYF.

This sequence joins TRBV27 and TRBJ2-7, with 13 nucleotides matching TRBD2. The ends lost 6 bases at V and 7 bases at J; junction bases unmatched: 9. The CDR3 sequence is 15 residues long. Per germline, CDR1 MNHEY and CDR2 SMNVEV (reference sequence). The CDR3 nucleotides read TGTGCCAGCAGGTATCGACTAGCGGGGGGAGGAGAGCAGTACTTC. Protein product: CASRYRLAGGGEQYF.